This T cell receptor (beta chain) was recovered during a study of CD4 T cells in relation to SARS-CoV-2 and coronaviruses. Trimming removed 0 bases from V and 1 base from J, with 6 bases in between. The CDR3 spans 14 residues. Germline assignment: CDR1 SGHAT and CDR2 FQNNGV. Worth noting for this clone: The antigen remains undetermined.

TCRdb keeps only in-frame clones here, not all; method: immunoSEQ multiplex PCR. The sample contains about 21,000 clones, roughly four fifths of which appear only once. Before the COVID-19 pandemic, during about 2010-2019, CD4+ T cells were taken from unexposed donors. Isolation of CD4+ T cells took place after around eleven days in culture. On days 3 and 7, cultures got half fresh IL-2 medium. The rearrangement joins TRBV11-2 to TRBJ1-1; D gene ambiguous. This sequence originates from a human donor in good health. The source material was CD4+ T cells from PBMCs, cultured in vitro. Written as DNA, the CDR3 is TGTGCCAGCAGCTTAGATTCAGGGAACACTGAAGCTTTCTTT. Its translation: CASSLDSGNTEAFF. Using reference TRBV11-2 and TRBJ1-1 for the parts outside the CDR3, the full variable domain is EAGVAQSPRYKIIEKRQSVAFWCNPISGHATLYWYQQILGQGPKLLIQFQNNGVVDDSQLPKDRFSAERLKGVDSTLKIQPAKLEDSAVYLCASSLDSGNTEAFFGQGTRLTVV.